The 5 T cell receptor beta chains listed next were all sequenced from one sample in a study of CXCR3-negative and CXCR3-positive naive CD8 T cells. All TRB cDNA libraries came from 5' RACE performed with UMI labels. TCRdb derives one entry per CDR3 protein from the 5' RACE reads, leaving out DNA. The record lists 20,000 to 25,000 distinct CDR3 sequences, of which the ten most abundant hold over 15%. The material sequenced was memory CD8+ T cells from blood. These receptor sequences come from a human donor in good health. Some clones in this sample may be carry-over from other donors' samples.

This rearrangement joins TRBV28 to TRBJ2-1; TCRdb's D call, TRBD2, is unchecked because there is no DNA. This CDR3 comprises 15 residues. Per the germline V gene, CDR1 is MDHEN and CDR2 is SYDVKM. This chain's CDR3 is CASSLVAGAANEQFF.

The chain recombines TRBV29-1 with TRBJ2-5; the TRBD2 assignment by TCRdb is unverifiable without DNA. The V gene's germline CDR1 is SQVTM and CDR2 ANQGSEA. The length of the CDR3 is 14 residues. CDR3: CSVERGAPQETQYF.

The chain uses TRBV7-9 and TRBJ1-2. The CDR3 is made up of 12 amino acids. Germline V lookup: CDR1 SEHNR, CDR2 FQNEAQ (reference sequence). CDR3: CASSSDIDGYTF.

The gene calls are TRBV9 and TRBJ2-5; without DNA, the TCRdb call of TRBD2 cannot be checked. This CDR3 is 14 amino acids long. The germline CDR1 and CDR2 sequences are SGDLS and YYNGEE. The CDR3 region is CASSGTSGAETQYF.

The CDR3 sequence: CSATIPYLQETQYF. This sequence joins TRBV20-1 and TRBJ2-5; TCRdb outputs TRBD1, but without DNA this stays unchecked. Germline CDR1 reads DFQATT; CDR2 reads SNEGSKA (reference sequence). This CDR3 is built from 14 residues.